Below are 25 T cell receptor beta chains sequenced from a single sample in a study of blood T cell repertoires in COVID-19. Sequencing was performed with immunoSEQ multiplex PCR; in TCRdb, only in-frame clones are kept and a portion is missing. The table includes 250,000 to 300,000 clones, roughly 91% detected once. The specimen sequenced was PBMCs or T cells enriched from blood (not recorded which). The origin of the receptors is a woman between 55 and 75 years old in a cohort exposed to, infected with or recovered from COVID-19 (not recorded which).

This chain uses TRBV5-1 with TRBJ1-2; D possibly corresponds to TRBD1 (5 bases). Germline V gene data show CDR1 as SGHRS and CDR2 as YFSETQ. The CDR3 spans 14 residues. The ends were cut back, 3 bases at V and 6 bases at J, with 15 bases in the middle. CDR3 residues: CASSSGPGRDGYTF. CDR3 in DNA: TGCGCCAGCAGCTCCGGACCCGGCAGGGATGGCTACACCTTC.

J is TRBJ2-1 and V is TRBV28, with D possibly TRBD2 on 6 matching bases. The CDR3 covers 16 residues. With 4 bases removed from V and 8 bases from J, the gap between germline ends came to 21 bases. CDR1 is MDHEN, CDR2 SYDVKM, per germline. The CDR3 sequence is CASSYRGVGRGDEQFF. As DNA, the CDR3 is TGTGCCAGCAGTTACCGCGGGGTCGGCAGAGGCGATGAGCAGTTCTTC.

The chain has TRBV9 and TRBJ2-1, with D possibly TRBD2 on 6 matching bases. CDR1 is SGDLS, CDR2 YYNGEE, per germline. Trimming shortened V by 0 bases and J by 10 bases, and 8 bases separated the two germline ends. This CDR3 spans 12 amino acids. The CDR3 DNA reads TGTGCCAGCAGCGTAGAGGAGGGGGAGCAGTTCTTC. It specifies CASSVEEGEQFF.

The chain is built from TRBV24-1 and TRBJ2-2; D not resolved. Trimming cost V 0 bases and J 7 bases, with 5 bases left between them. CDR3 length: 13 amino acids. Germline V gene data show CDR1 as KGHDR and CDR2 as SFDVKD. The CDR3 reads CATSDLGLGELFF. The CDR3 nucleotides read TGTGCCACCAGTGATTTGGGGCTCGGGGAGCTGTTTTTT.

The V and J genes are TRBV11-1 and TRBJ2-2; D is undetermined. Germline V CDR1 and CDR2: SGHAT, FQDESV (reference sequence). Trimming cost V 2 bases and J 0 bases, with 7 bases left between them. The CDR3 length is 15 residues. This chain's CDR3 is CASSLTEPNTGELFF. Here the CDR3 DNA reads TGTGCCAGCAGCTTAACTGAGCCGAACACCGGGGAGCTGTTTTTT.

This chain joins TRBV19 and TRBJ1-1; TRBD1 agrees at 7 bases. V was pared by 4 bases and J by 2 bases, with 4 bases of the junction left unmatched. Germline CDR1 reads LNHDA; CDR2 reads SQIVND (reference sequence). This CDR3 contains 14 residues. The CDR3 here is CASSTRQGNTEAFF. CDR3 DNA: TGTGCCAGTAGTACCCGACAGGGAAACACTGAAGCTTTCTTT.

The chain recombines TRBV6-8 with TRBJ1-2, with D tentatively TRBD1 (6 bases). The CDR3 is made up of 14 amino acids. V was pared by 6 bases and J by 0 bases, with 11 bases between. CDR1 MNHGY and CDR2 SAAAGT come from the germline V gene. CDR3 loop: CASRGAGTNYGYTF. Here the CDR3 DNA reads TGTGCCAGCAGGGGGGCAGGGACTAACTATGGCTACACCTTC.

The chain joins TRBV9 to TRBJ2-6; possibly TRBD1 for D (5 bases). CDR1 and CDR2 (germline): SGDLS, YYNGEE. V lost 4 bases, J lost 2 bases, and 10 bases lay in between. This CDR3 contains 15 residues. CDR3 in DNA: TGTGCCAGCAGCACTTGGGGCGCTGGGGCCAACGTCCTGACTTTC. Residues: CASSTWGAGANVLTF. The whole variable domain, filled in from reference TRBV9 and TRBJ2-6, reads DSGVTQTPKHLITATGQRVTLRCSPRSGDLSVYWYQQSLDQGLQFLIQYYNGEERAKGNILERFSAQQFPDLHSELNLSSLELGDSALYFCASSTWGAGANVLTFGAGSRLTVL.

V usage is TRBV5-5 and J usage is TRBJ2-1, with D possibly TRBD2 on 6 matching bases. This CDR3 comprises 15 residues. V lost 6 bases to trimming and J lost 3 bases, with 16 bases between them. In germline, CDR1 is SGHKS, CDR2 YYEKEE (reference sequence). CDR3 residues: CASTPSLAYYNEQFF. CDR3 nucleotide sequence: TGTGCCAGCACCCCGAGCCTAGCGTACTACAATGAGCAGTTCTTC.

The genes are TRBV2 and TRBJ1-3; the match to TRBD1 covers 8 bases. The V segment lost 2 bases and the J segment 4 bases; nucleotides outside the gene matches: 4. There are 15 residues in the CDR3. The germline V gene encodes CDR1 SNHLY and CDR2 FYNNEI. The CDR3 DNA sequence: TGTGCCAGCAGTGAAAGGGACAGGCCCGGAAACACCATATATTTT. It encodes CASSERDRPGNTIYF.

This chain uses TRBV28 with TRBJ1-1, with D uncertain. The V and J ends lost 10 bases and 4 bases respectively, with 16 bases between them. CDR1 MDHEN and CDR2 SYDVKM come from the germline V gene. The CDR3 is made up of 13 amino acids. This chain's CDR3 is CATISAWGTEAFF. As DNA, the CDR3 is TGTGCCACCATTAGCGCTTGGGGCACTGAAGCTTTCTTT.

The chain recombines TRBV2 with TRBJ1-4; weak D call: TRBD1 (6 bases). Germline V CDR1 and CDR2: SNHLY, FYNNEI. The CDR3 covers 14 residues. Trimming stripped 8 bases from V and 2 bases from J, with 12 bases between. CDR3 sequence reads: CASGQSMTNEKLFF. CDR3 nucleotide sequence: TGTGCCAGCGGACAGTCGATGACTAATGAAAAACTGTTTTTT.

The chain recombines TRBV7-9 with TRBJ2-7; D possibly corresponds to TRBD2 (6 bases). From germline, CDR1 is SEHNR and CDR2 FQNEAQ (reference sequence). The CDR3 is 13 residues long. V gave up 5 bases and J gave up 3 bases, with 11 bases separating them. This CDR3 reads CASSTGLFYEQYF. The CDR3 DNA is TGTGCCAGCAGCACGGGACTTTTCTACGAGCAGTACTTC.

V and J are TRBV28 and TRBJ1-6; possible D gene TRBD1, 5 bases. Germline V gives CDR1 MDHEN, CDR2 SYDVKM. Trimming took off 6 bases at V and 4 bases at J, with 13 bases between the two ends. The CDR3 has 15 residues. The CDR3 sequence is CASRNGGGYNSPLHF. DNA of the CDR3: TGTGCCAGCAGGAACGGGGGTGGATATAATTCACCCCTCCACTTT.

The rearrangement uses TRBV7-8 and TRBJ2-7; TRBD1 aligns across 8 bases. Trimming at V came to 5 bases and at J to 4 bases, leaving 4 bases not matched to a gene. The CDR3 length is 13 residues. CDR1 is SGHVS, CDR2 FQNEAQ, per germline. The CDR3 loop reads CASSRQGRYEQYF. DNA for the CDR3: TGTGCCAGCAGCCGACAGGGGCGGTACGAGCAGTACTTC.

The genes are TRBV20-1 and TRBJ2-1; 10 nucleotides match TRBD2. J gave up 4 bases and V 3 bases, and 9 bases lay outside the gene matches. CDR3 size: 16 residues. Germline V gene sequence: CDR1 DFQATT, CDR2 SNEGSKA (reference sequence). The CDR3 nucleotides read TGCAGTGCTAGTTCCCTAGCGGGAGTCGGGTACAATGAGCAGTTCTTC. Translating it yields CSASSLAGVGYNEQFF.

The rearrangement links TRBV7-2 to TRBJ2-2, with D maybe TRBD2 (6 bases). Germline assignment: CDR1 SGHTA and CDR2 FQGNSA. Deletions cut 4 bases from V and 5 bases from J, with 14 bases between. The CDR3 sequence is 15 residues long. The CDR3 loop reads CASSSRGSGTGELFF. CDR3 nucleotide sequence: TGTGCCAGCAGCTCCCGGGGTAGCGGAACCGGGGAGCTGTTTTTT.

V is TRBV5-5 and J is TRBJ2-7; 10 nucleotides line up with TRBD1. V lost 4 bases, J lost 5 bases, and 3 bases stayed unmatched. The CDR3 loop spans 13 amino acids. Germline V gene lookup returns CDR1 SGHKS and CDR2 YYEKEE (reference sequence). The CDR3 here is CASSLTGGDEQYF. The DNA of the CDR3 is TGTGCCAGCAGCCTGACAGGGGGCGACGAGCAGTACTTC.

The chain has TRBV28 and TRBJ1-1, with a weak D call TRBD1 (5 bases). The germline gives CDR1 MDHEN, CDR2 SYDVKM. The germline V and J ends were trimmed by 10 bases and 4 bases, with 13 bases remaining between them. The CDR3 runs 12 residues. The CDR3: CAIQGFGTEAFF. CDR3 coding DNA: TGTGCCATCCAGGGTTTTGGCACTGAAGCTTTCTTT.

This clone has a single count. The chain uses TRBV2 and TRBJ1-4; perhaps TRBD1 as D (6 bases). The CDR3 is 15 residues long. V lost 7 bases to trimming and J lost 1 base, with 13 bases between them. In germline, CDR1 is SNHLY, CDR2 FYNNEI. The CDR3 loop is CASKGTTITNEKLFF. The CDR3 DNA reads TGTGCCAGCAAAGGGACAACCATAACTAATGAAAAACTGTTTTTT.

This chain's CDR3 is CASSLIDRGLSYQPQHF. DNA for the CDR3: TGTGCCAGCAGTTTAATCGACAGGGGGCTCTCTTATCAGCCCCAGCATTTT. This chain joins TRBV28 and TRBJ1-5; TRBD1 aligns across 10 bases. The V segment lost 2 bases and the J segment 5 bases; nucleotides outside the gene matches: 9. The CDR3 covers 17 residues. Germline values: CDR1 MDHEN, CDR2 SYDVKM.

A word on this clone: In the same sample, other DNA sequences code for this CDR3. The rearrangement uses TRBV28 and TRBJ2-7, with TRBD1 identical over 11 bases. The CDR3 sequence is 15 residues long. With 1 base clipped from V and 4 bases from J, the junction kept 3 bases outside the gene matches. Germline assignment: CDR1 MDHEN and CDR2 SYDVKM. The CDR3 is CASSLSGTGGYEQYF. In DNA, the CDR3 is TGTGCCAGCAGTTTATCCGGGACAGGGGGATACGAGCAGTACTTC.

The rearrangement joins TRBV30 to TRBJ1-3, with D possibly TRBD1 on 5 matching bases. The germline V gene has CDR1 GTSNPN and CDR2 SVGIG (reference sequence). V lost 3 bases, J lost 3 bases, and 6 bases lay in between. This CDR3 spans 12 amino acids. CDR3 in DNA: TGTGCCTGGAGGCAGGGTGGAAACACCATATATTTT. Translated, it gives CAWRQGGNTIYF.

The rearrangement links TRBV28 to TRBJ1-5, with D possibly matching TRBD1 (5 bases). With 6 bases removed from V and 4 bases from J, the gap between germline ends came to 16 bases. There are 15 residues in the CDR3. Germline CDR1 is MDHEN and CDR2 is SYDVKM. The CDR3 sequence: CASSRAAGSNQPQHF. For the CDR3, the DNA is TGTGCCAGCAGCCGCGCGGCAGGGTCGAATCAGCCCCAGCATTTT.

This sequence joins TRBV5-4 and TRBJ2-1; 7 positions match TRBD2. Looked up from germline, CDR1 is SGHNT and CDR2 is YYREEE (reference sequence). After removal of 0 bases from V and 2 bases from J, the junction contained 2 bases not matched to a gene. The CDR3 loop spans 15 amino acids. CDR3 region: CASSLAAGPYNEQFF. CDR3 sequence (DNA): TGTGCCAGCAGCTTGGCAGCGGGGCCCTACAATGAGCAGTTCTTC.